These 11 T cell receptor beta chains came from one sample sequenced in a study of identical twins. TCRdb recomputed calls from the 5' RACE reads with MiXCR, one row per CDR3 protein. This repertoire shows 1.5 million to 2 million distinct CDR3 sequences, around 29% found once; its top ten account for around 0.3%. The sequenced sample consisted of cord blood. These receptor sequences come from a newborn girl in good health.

In its sample, this clonotype was seen a few times. The chain couples TRBV6-5 to TRBJ2-3; maybe TRBD2 (6 bases). V lost 2 bases, J lost 0 bases, and 9 bases lay in between. The CDR3 totals 15 residues. The germline gives CDR1 MNHEY, CDR2 SVGAGI. CDR3 DNA sequence: TGTGCCAGCAGTTACCCGGGAGTTAGCACAGATACGCAGTATTTT. It specifies CASSYPGVSTDTQYF.

This clonotype was seen many times. The gene calls are TRBV6-5 and TRBJ2-3; D is undetermined. The V end lost 6 bases, the J end lost 6 bases, and 7 bases lay between the germline ends. CDR1 is MNHEY and CDR2 is SVGAGI in the germline V gene. CDR3 length: 11 amino acids. The CDR3 DNA follows: TGTGCCAGCAGGCTAGGCGATACGCAGTATTTT. Protein sequence: CASRLGDTQYF.

A few counts support this clonotype. The chain couples TRBV10-3 to TRBJ1-4; 8 nucleotides line up with TRBD1. V was pared by 2 bases and J by 8 bases, with 1 base of the junction left unmatched. This CDR3 spans 13 amino acids. Germline values: CDR1 ENHRY, CDR2 SYGVKD. Here the CDR3 DNA reads TGTGCCATCAGTGAGAGGACAGGGGAAAAACTGTTTTTT. Residues: CAISERTGEKLFF.

The chain couples TRBV21-1 to TRBJ2-1. TRBV21-1 is noted as a pseudogene. The CDR3 is 15 residues long. The CDR3 loop is CASSKARQPNNEQFF. CDR3 DNA: TGTGCCAGCAGCAAAGCGCGACAGCCCAACAATGAGCAGTTCTTC.

In the case of this clonotype: A clone one base away is much larger, so this may be a read error. The gene calls are TRBV20-1 and TRBJ2-5; 9 nucleotides line up with TRBD2. The V gene end was trimmed by 0 bases and the J gene end by 11 bases; junction bases not matched to a gene: 13. The CDR3 is 15 residues long. Per the germline V gene, CDR1 is DFQATT and CDR2 is SNEGSKA (reference sequence). The CDR3 spells CSARDPAGGYNEQYF. The DNA for the CDR3 is TGCAGTGCTAGAGATCCAGCGGGGGGCTACAATGAGCAGTACTTC.

The chain links TRBV10-3 to TRBJ2-1; 9 bases fit TRBD2. With 4 bases clipped from V and 1 base from J, the junction kept 5 bases outside the gene matches. The CDR3 sequence is 16 residues long. Germline V lookup: CDR1 ENHRY, CDR2 SYGVKD. The CDR3 coding sequence is TGTGCCATCAGTGGGACTAGCGCCTATTCCTACAATGAGCAGTTCTTC. Translated: CAISGTSAYSYNEQFF.

About this clonotype: A much larger clone lies one base from this, so it may be a read error. The rearrangement uses TRBV3-1 and TRBJ2-7; no firm D call. The CDR3 is made up of 12 amino acids. V was trimmed by 0 bases and J by 12 bases, leaving 12 bases between them. Per germline, CDR1 LGHDT and CDR2 YNNKEL (reference sequence). The CDR3 spells CASSQDLKTRYF. In DNA, the CDR3 is TGTGCCAGCAGCCAAGATTTGAAGACCCGGTACTTC.

The chain uses TRBV7-6 and TRBJ1-1, with D possibly matching TRBD1 (5 bases). Between the trimmed V and J ends, which lost 6 bases and 6 bases, there was a span of 14 bases. The CDR3 has 13 amino acids. The germline V gene encodes CDR1 SGHVS and CDR2 FNYEAQ. CDR3 coding DNA: TGTGCCAGCAGTCACAGGCGGCTGGCTGAAGCTTTCTTT. Residues: CASSHRRLAEAFF.

This clonotype has at least ten counts. The chain uses TRBV11-2 and TRBJ2-7, with a possible D match to TRBD1 (6 bases). V lost 5 bases and J lost 1, with 15 bases in between. Germline-derived CDR1 and CDR2 are SGHAT and FQNNGV. The CDR3 has 15 residues. The CDR3 reads CASSTYPGTSYEQYF. The CDR3 coding sequence is TGTGCCAGCAGCACTTACCCCGGGACATCCTACGAGCAGTACTTC.

This chain joins TRBV7-9 and TRBJ2-1; tentatively, D is TRBD2 (5 bases). The germline gives CDR1 SEHNR, CDR2 FQNEAQ (reference sequence). The CDR3 totals 15 residues. V gave up 5 bases and J gave up 10 bases, with 21 bases separating them. CDR3 nucleotides: TGTGCCAGCAGCCGTACGATTGAGGGCTATTACGAGCAGTTCTTC. Translating it yields CASSRTIEGYYEQFF.

The V call is TRBV7-7, the J call TRBJ2-4; unclear D gene. The assigned J gene may be wrong: the sequence end matches TRBJ2-5 better. Germline-derived CDR1 and CDR2 are SSHAT and FNYEAQ (reference sequence). CDR3 size: 16 residues. CDR3 loop: CASSLAGSGLQETQYF. Here the CDR3 DNA reads TGTGCCAGCAGCTTAGCTGGAAGTGGGCTCCAAGAGACCCAGTACTTC.